This entry features one TCR beta chain sequence. The antigen is not known. Trimming removed 3 bases from V and 0 bases from J, with 10 bases in between. Germline CDR1 is SGHAT and CDR2 is FQNNGV. This CDR3 is 15 amino acids long. This entry belongs to a study of T-cell reconstitution after alpha-beta-depleted transplantation in children. Findings and limits, study-wide: Roughly two months post-transplant, alpha-beta T cells reportedly originated from several hundred graft clones that had expanded. Some patients showed high day-60 TCRbeta diversity, which derived from surviving recipient T cells and thymic progenitors. Among T cells one year after transplant, newly produced cells accounted for most counts and diversity.

For TCRbeta, the library was prepared with unique molecular identifiers. Each CDR3 protein gets one entry after TCRdb re-called the PCR reads with MiXCR. The sample contains some 100,000 distinct CDR3 sequences, about 14% of which appear only once. The sequences come from PBMCs, mostly from graft donor cells, collected 180 days after TCRalphabeta/CD19-depleted stem cell transplant. This sequence joins TRBV11-2 and TRBJ2-3; D is ambiguous. The sequence was obtained from a male patient between 2 and 10 years old who had a stem cell transplant for acute lymphoblastic leukemia, so the T cells may come from the graft donor. CDR3 sequence (DNA): TGTGCCAGCAGCTTCCGCGCACCTAGCACAGATACGCAGTATTTT. It encodes CASSFRAPSTDTQYF.